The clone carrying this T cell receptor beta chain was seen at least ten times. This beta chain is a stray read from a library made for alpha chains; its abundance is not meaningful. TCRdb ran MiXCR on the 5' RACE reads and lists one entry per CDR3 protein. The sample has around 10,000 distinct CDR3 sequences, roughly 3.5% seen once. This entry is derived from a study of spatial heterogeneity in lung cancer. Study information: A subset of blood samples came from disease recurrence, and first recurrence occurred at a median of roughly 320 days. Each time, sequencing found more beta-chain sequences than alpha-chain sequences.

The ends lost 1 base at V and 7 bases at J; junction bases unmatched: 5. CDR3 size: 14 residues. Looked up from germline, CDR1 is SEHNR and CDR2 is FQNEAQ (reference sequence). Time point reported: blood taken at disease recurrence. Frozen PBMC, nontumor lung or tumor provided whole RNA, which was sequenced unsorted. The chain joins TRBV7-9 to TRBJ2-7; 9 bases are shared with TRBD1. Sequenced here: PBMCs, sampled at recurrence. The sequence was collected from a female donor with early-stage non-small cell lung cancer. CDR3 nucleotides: TGTGCCAGCAGCTTAGGACAGGGGGATGGGGAGCAGTACTTC. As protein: CASSLGQGDGEQYF.